This TCR beta chain was sequenced in a study of T cells expressing NK-cell markers. Whole-study findings and limits: For about 6 donors, the dominant NKG2C+ clonotypes made up roughly 1.0-7.5% of their CD8+ T cells.

The V gene's germline CDR1 is SNHLY and CDR2 FYNNEI. The CDR3 has 15 amino acids. About this clonotype: Its antigen is undetermined.

TCRdb re-called the 5' RACE reads; one entry per CDR3 protein, DNA not given. Found here are about 390,000 distinct CDR3 sequences; the top ten clones hold approximately 11%. This receptor was obtained from a woman aged 45-59 years in good health. Sequencing used blood T cells: a sorted CD56 or NKG2C T cell subset, CD4+ or CD8+ T cells, or bulk PBMC T cells (not recorded which). The J gene is TRBJ2-7, the V gene TRBV2; no DNA is available, so the TRBD2 call from TCRdb remains unchecked. The CDR3 sequence is CASSMRSSGVTGQYF.